Sequencing of this T cell receptor beta chain was carried out in a study of CD8 T cells in ankylosing spondylitis. Regarding the study as a whole: Relatively scarce in peripheral blood, disease-linked clones were CD8+. Reactive arthritis synovial fluid and blood were previously reported to contain some motif variants.

Germline loops: CDR1 MDHEN, CDR2 SYDVKM. V was cut by 7 bases and J by 0 bases, with 13 bases left in between. The CDR3 length is 15 residues. The sample holds many counts of this clonotype. The antigen is unknown. Library preparation for TCR beta used quantitative 5'-RACE with molecular barcodes. Using its own MiXCR run on the 5' RACE reads, TCRdb lists one record per CDR3 protein. This table holds roughly 120,000 distinct CDR3 sequences, 6% to 8.5% found once. Sequencing was carried out using blood, either unsorted or a sorted T cell fraction (not recorded which). This clonotype was obtained from a male donor with ankylosing spondylitis or in good health (not recorded which). V and J are TRBV28 and TRBJ1-3; possibly TRBD1 for D (6 bases). In nucleotides, the CDR3 is TGTGCCAGCATCACCAGGGGAGTCTCTGGAAACACCATATATTTT. Protein sequence: CASITRGVSGNTIYF.